This TCR beta chain derives from a study of T-cell memory formation after mild COVID-19. This clonotype came up a few times. The antigen remains undetermined. General observations from the study: The CD4+ clones that contracted clustered mainly within CM and EM, and the CD8+ clones concentrated in EMRA. The appearance of some responding clones in pre-infection memory suggested that cross-reactive memory joined. The SARS-CoV-2 specificity of second-wave clones reaching peak at day 37 remained unverified.

Germline V CDR1 and CDR2: LNHDA, SQIVND (reference sequence). The CDR3 extends over 16 amino acids. The junction had 9 bases not matched to a gene; V was cut back by 4 bases and J by 2 bases. TCRdb re-called the 5' RACE reads through MiXCR, storing one row per CDR3 protein. The repertoire consists of under 250,000 distinct CDR3 sequences, with 15% to 17% occurring once and the leading ten covering 2.1%. This sequence was found in an adult woman who had mild COVID-19 (a few samples of this study predate the infection). Cell type and time point are not known. The chain uses TRBV19 and TRBJ2-7; TRBD2 agrees at 9 bases. Specimen: PBMCs or a T cell subset sorted from them (not recorded which). The DNA of the CDR3 is TGTGCCAGTAGTACAGCCGGGACTAGCCTACCCTACGAGCAGTACTTC. This codes for CASSTAGTSLPYEQYF.